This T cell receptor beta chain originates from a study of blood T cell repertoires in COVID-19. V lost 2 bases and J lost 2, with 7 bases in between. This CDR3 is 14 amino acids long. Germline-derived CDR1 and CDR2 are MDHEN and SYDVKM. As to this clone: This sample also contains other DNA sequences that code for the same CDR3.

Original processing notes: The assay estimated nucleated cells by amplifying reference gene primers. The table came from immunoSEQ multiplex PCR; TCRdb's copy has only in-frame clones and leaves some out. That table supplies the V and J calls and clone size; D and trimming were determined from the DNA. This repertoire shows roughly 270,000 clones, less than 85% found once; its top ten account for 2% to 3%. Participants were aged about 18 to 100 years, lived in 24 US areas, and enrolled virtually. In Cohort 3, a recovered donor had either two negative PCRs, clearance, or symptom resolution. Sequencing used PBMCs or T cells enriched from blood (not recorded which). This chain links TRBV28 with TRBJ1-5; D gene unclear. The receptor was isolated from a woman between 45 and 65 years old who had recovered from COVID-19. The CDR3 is CASSLTGGNQPQHF. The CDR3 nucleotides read TGTGCCAGCAGTTTAACCGGGGGCAATCAGCCCCAGCATTTT.